What follows are 26 T cell receptor beta chains derived from one specimen sequenced in a study of PD-1 blockade in classical Hodgkin lymphoma. Every one of the patients relapsed after autologous stem cell transplantation (brentuximab vedotin exposure was variable). Using immunoSEQ multiplex PCR, the repertoire was profiled, and TCRdb retains in-frame clones only, with some absent. The sample consists of about 100,000 clones, 80% to 85% of them appearing once. Sequenced material: peripheral blood mononuclear cells (PBMCs), taken at baseline. These receptor sequences come from a human donor with classical Hodgkin lymphoma.

This chain connects TRBV6-1 to TRBJ2-5; TRBD2 might be the D (6 bases). The CDR3 length is 16 residues. Between the trimmed V and J ends, which lost 4 bases and 4 bases, there was a span of 19 bases. The V gene's germline CDR1 is MNHNS and CDR2 SASEGT. DNA for the CDR3: TGTGCCAGCAGTGTCGGGGAGGTTACGGGTAGAGAGACCCAGTACTTC. Its translation: CASSVGEVTGRETQYF.

The chain has TRBV7-6 and TRBJ2-1; D remains ambiguous. Germline V gene sequence: CDR1 SGHVS, CDR2 FNYEAQ. The CDR3 covers 13 residues. The germline V and J ends were trimmed by 2 bases and 7 bases, with 9 bases remaining between them. Here the CDR3 DNA reads TGTGCCAGCAGCTTAATGGACGGAAATGAGCAGTTCTTC. It yields the protein CASSLMDGNEQFF.

The chain combines TRBV4-2 with TRBJ2-3; TRBD1 is a possible D gene (6 bases). This CDR3 spans 13 amino acids. The germline CDR1 and CDR2 sequences are LGHNA and YNFKEQ. The V end lost 1 base, the J end lost 4 bases, and 6 bases lay between the germline ends. CDR3 in amino acids: CASSQGTADTQYF. CDR3 in DNA: TGTGCCAGCAGCCAAGGGACAGCAGATACGCAGTATTTT.

The rearrangement joins TRBV5-6 to TRBJ2-7, with TRBD2 as a possible D gene (7 bases). Germline V gives CDR1 SGHDT, CDR2 YYEEEE. This CDR3 has 14 amino acids. Trimming removed 4 bases at V and 2 bases at J, with 13 bases between. CDR3 protein: CASSPAGATYEQYF. DNA of the CDR3: TGTGCCAGCAGCCCCGCGGGGGCCACCTACGAGCAGTACTTC.

This clone was recorded a few times. Other DNA sequences in this specimen translate into the identical CDR3. The chain joins TRBV27 to TRBJ1-2, with a possible D match to TRBD1 (6 bases). The germline V and J ends were trimmed by 0 bases and 8 bases, with 16 bases remaining between them. Germline V gene data show CDR1 as MNHEY and CDR2 as SMNVEV (reference sequence). The CDR3 runs to 15 residues. CDR3 bases: TGTGCCAGCAGTTTATCGAAGACAGGCGCTCGGGGCTACACCTTC. It is translated as CASSLSKTGARGYTF.

This clone was observed a few times. The gene calls are TRBV11-1 and TRBJ2-1, with D uncertain. Germline values: CDR1 SGHAT, CDR2 FQDESV (reference sequence). Trimming shortened V by 5 bases and J by 3 bases, and 8 bases separated the two germline ends. The CDR3 is made up of 13 amino acids. The CDR3 DNA reads as TGTGCCAGCAGCACCCGACTCTACAATGAGCAGTTCTTC. Translation: CASSTRLYNEQFF.

This rearrangement joins TRBV19 to TRBJ1-1; 7 nucleotides align to TRBD1. V lost 6 bases, J lost 0 bases, and 13 bases stayed unmatched. This CDR3 has 17 amino acids. Germline loops: CDR1 LNHDA, CDR2 SQIVND (reference sequence). The CDR3 DNA is TGTGCCAGTAGGTTGAGAGGGGGCCGCTCCCTGAACACTGAAGCTTTCTTT. It translates to CASRLRGGRSLNTEAFF.

This chain uses TRBV19 with TRBJ2-1; TRBD2 is a possible D gene (5 bases). This CDR3 is built from 14 residues. Germline loops: CDR1 LNHDA, CDR2 SQIVND (reference sequence). V was pared by 1 base and J by 5 bases, with 9 bases between. The CDR3 reads CASSIGEPHNEQFF. In nucleotides, the CDR3 is TGTGCCAGTAGTATAGGGGAGCCCCACAATGAGCAGTTCTTC.

This clone was observed a handful of times. V is TRBV5-1 and J is TRBJ1-4, with D maybe TRBD1 (5 bases). CDR3 length equals 12 residues. Trimming shortened V by 5 bases and J by 12 bases, and 14 bases separated the two germline ends. CDR1 and CDR2 (germline): SGHRS, YFSETQ. This CDR3 reads CASSKRDGELFF. Here the CDR3 DNA reads TGCGCCAGCAGTAAAAGGGACGGGGAACTGTTTTTT.

The chain carries TRBV6-6 and TRBJ2-7; 8 bases are a match to TRBD2. Germline V gene data show CDR1 as MNHNY and CDR2 as SVGAGI (reference sequence). This CDR3 is built from 12 residues. With V trimmed by 2 bases and J by 7 bases, 1 base remained unmatched. The chain's CDR3 is CASSYIAGEQYF. CDR3 nucleotide sequence: TGTGCCAGCAGTTACATAGCGGGGGAGCAGTACTTC.

This clone has a handful of counts. The chain carries TRBV30 and TRBJ2-2; the match to TRBD1 covers 7 bases. Germline assignment: CDR1 GTSNPN and CDR2 SVGIG (reference sequence). This CDR3 is built from 17 residues. V dropped 2 bases and J dropped 8; count of bases not matched to a gene: 17. The CDR3 nucleotides are TGTGCCTGGAGTCTCCCCCAAACGACAGGACAGGCAGGGGAGCTGTTTTTT. Its protein product is CAWSLPQTTGQAGELFF.

This sequence joins TRBV27 and TRBJ2-3; possibly TRBD1 for D (5 bases). Germline V lookup: CDR1 MNHEY, CDR2 SMNVEV (reference sequence). V lost 6 bases and J 2 bases, leaving 15 bases between the germline ends. The CDR3 is 15 residues long. For the CDR3, the DNA is TGTGCCAGCAGCCGCCCAGGGTTTGACACAGATACGCAGTATTTT. The encoded protein is CASSRPGFDTDTQYF.

As regards this clone: One end of the junction does not line up with germline, which may come from a read error. This chain joins TRBV10-3 and TRBJ1-5; tentative D call: TRBD1 (5 bases). The CDR3 consists of 14 residues. Germline CDR1 and CDR2: ENHRY and SYGVKD. This CDR3 is CTISEVGGNQPQHF. The CDR3 DNA reads as TGTACCATCAGTGAGGTAGGGGGCAATCAGCCCCAGCATTTT.

This chain connects TRBV29-1 to TRBJ2-1; 8 bases are a match to TRBD1. The CDR3 consists of 14 residues. V trimming: 8 bases; J trimming: 3 bases; junction bases outside the gene matches: 9. Germline CDR1 and CDR2: SQVTM and ANQGSEA. The CDR3 sequence is CSIPRGPIYNEQFF. The DNA for the CDR3 is TGCAGCATCCCCAGGGGGCCCATCTACAATGAGCAGTTCTTC.

In DNA form, the CDR3 reads TGTGCCAGCAGCGTCCGACAGTTCCTACTAAACTATGGCTACACCTTC. This encodes CASSVRQFLLNYGYTF. The J gene is TRBJ1-2, the V gene TRBV21-1; the tabulated D call, TRBD1, remains unverified against the DNA. TRBV21-1 constitutes a pseudogene. The CDR3 sequence is 16 residues long.

The chain employs TRBV29-1 and TRBJ2-7; D not resolved. In germline, CDR1 is SQVTM, CDR2 ANQGSEA. The CDR3 is 12 amino acids. The ends were cut back, 5 bases at V and 6 bases at J, with 14 bases in the middle. The CDR3 sequence: CSVRDGVGEQYF. Here the CDR3 DNA reads TGCAGCGTTAGGGATGGGGTCGGCGAGCAGTACTTC.

This chain connects TRBV7-8 to TRBJ2-7, with a weak D call TRBD2 (6 bases). V was clipped by 5 bases and J by 6 bases, with 17 bases between them. This CDR3 region has 14 residues. Germline-derived CDR1 and CDR2 are SGHVS and FQNEAQ. The CDR3 DNA sequence: TGTGCCAGCAGCAACCGCGGTGGGGGGAGCGAGCAGTACTTC. Its protein product is CASSNRGGGSEQYF.

This clone turned up a few times. For the CDR3, the DNA is TGTGCCAGCAGCACGGCTTACCAGCCCCAGCATTTT. Translating it yields CASSTAYQPQHF. The gene calls are TRBV5-6 and TRBJ1-5, with D unresolved. V was clipped by 4 bases and J by 7 bases, with 9 bases between them. Germline CDR1 SGHDT, CDR2 YYEEEE. CDR3 length: 12 residues.

This clone occurred a few times. The chain carries TRBV7-6 and TRBJ2-1; 8 bases align to TRBD2. V trimming: 5 bases; J trimming: 9 bases; junction bases outside the gene matches: 9. The CDR3 contains 14 residues. The germline CDR1 and CDR2 sequences are SGHVS and FNYEAQ. DNA of the CDR3: TGTGCCAGCAGCCCTCCGGGACTAGGCACTGAGCAGTTCTTC. It yields the protein CASSPPGLGTEQFF. The full variable domain, completed using reference TRBV7-6 and TRBJ2-1, is GAGVSQSPRYKVTKRGQDVALRCDPISGHVSLYWYRQALGQGPEFLTYFNYEAQQDKSGLPNDRFSAERPEGSISTLTIQRTEQRDSAMYRCASSPPGLGTEQFFGPGTRLTVL.

The chain combines TRBV2 with TRBJ1-6, with D unresolved. V was trimmed by 8 bases and J by 10 bases, leaving 15 bases between them. Germline assignment: CDR1 SNHLY and CDR2 FYNNEI. CDR3 length equals 13 residues. Here the CDR3 DNA reads TGTGCCAGCCTCACTTTGGCGGGATCACCCCTCCACTTT. This encodes CASLTLAGSPLHF.

This chain connects TRBV5-6 to TRBJ2-1; D gene uncertain. The CDR3 length is 13 residues. The germline gives CDR1 SGHDT, CDR2 YYEEEE. V lost 2 bases and J lost 4, with 7 bases in between. For the CDR3, the DNA is TGTGCCAGCAGCTTTATTGGGTACAATGAGCAGTTCTTC. Protein sequence: CASSFIGYNEQFF. The full variable domain, its missing parts supplied by reference TRBV5-6 and TRBJ2-1, is DAGVTQSPTHLIKTRGQQVTLRCSPKSGHDTVSWYQQALGQGPQFIFQYYEEEERQRGNFPDRFSGHQFPNYSSELNVNALLLGDSALYLCASSFIGYNEQFFGPGTRLTVL.

The rearrangement uses TRBV9 and TRBJ2-3, with TRBD1 as a possible D gene (5 bases). Trimming stripped 3 bases from V and 2 bases from J, with 16 bases between. The CDR3 length is 16 residues. CDR1 and CDR2 (germline): SGDLS, YYNGEE. This chain's CDR3 is CASSGSSRQTTDTQYF. In DNA, the CDR3 is TGTGCCAGCAGCGGATCCTCCCGACAGACCACAGATACGCAGTATTTT. The full variable domain, in which reference TRBV9 and TRBJ2-3 provide the parts outside the CDR3, is DSGVTQTPKHLITATGQRVTLRCSPRSGDLSVYWYQQSLDQGLQFLIQYYNGEERAKGNILERFSAQQFPDLHSELNLSSLELGDSALYFCASSGSSRQTTDTQYFGPGTRLTVL.

The chain has TRBV4-1 and TRBJ1-1, with 8 positions matching TRBD1. CDR1 is MGHRA, CDR2 YSYEKL, per germline. The CDR3 runs to 12 residues. The junction had 5 bases not matched to a gene; V was cut back by 4 bases and J by 10 bases. Here the CDR3 DNA reads TGCGCCAGCAGCCTCGGACAGGGTGTAGCTTTCTTT. Its protein product is CASSLGQGVAFF.

The chain has TRBV5-1 and TRBJ2-7; D is tentatively TRBD1 or TRBD2 (5 bases each). The CDR3 totals 12 residues. V dropped 3 bases and J dropped 4 bases, with 8 bases sitting between them. Germline V lookup: CDR1 SGHRS, CDR2 YFSETQ. CDR3 nucleotides: TGCGCCAGCAGCTGGGACCTTTACGAGCAGTACTTC. Its protein product is CASSWDLYEQYF.

The chain couples TRBV19 to TRBJ2-5, with 12 bases that match TRBD1. This CDR3 comprises 14 residues. Germline V gives CDR1 LNHDA, CDR2 SQIVND (reference sequence). The V gene end was trimmed by 4 bases and the J gene end by 4 bases; junction bases not matched to a gene: 1. The CDR3 here is CASSTGQGAETQYF. The CDR3 coding sequence is TGTGCCAGTAGTACGGGACAGGGGGCAGAGACCCAGTACTTC. Full variable domain (missing parts from reference TRBV19 and TRBJ2-5): DGGITQSPKYLFRKEGQNVTLSCEQNLNHDAMYWYRQDPGQGLRLIYYSQIVNDFQKGDIAEGYSVSREKKESFPLTVTSAQKNPTAFYLCASSTGQGAETQYFGPGTRLLVL.

V gene TRBV6-6 combines with J gene TRBJ2-1; TRBD2 matches 9 bases. V dropped 2 bases and J dropped 8; count of bases not matched to a gene: 4. Germline CDR1 is MNHNY and CDR2 is SVGAGI (reference sequence). This CDR3 region has 14 residues. The chain's CDR3 is CASSYASGTDEQFF. In DNA form, the CDR3 reads TGTGCCAGCAGTTACGCTAGCGGGACCGATGAGCAGTTCTTC.